This is a list of T cell receptor beta chains from one sample in a study of a mutant IDH1 vaccine in newly diagnosed glioma. No antigen is known for these receptors. Produced via immunoSEQ multiplex PCR; TCRdb's table is partial and in-frame only. The data show more than 25,000 clones, 65% to 80% seen once. The material was PBMCs, obtained from a glioma patient whose treatment included an IDH1 peptide vaccine. The source is a man in his fifties with glioma. Each CDR3 is given with its conserved first and last residue. The D gene is left open where the match is weak. The size entry is marked missing in some rows and otherwise reads once, few, many or a size class.

cdr3_nt	cdr3_aa	d_call	clone_size	v_call	j_call
TGTGCCAGCAGCGCCGATGGGGTTGAGCAGTACTTC	CASSADGVEQYF	.	.	TRBV9	TRBJ2-7
TGTGCCAGCAGCTCCTCGACAGTCGGGGATACGCAGTATTTT	CASSSSTVGDTQYF	.	.	TRBV7-8	TRBJ2-3
TGCGCCAGCAGCTTAGGGACAGGGGGCGATGAGCAGTTCTTC	CASSLGTGGDEQFF	TRBD1	.	TRBV5-1	TRBJ2-1
TGTGCCAGTCAATCCGGACGGTCGGTCAATCAGCCCCAGCATTTT	CASQSGRSVNQPQHF	.	.	TRBV19	TRBJ1-5
TGCGCCAGCAGCTTGGGAGATGGTACCTACGAGCAGTACTTC	CASSLGDGTYEQYF	.	once	TRBV5-1	TRBJ2-7
TGTGCCAGCAGCCTCGGGGAGCTTGGGGATGAAAAACTGTTTTTT	CASSLGELGDEKLFF	.	.	TRBV11-2	TRBJ1-4
TGTGCCAGCAGTGGAGGGCCTTCCTACGAGCAGTACTTC	CASSGGPSYEQYF	.	.	TRBV27	TRBJ2-7
TGTGCCAGTAGTATAGGAGGGGACACTGAAGCTTTCTTT	CASSIGGDTEAFF	.	few	TRBV19	TRBJ1-1
TGCAGCGTTGAACGTGACACCTATGGCTACACCTTC	CSVERDTYGYTF	.	.	TRBV29-1	TRBJ1-2
TGTGCCAGCAGTGACGTGATGACACAAGGCTACACCTTC	CASSDVMTQGYTF	.	.	TRBV25-1	TRBJ1-2
TGTGCCAGTAGTGCGACAGGGATATCACCCCTCCACTTT	CASSATGISPLHF	TRBD1	.	TRBV19	TRBJ1-6
TGCGCCAGCAGCCAAGACGGCGGCGGGAGTGTCCACGAGCAGTACTTC	CASSQDGGGSVHEQYF	TRBD2	.	TRBV4-1	TRBJ2-7
TGTGCCAGCATGGGCTCAGGGACTGAAGCTTTCTTT	CASMGSGTEAFF	.	.	TRBV2	TRBJ1-1
TGTGCCAGTCGGACAGAGGGAGGGGAAAAACTGTTTTTT	CASRTEGGEKLFF	.	medium-sized	TRBV2	TRBJ1-4
TGTGCCAGCAGTTACGCCCAGGGGATCGGTGGCTACACCTTC	CASSYAQGIGGYTF	.	.	TRBV6-5	TRBJ1-2
TGTGCCAGTAGTATCAAAGGGTTCACTGAAGCTTTCTTT	CASSIKGFTEAFF	.	.	TRBV19	TRBJ1-1
TGTGCCAGCAGTTACGCCTTGGGGGAAGGGAACGAGCAGTACTTC	CASSYALGEGNEQYF	.	few	TRBV6-6	TRBJ2-7
TGTGCCAGCAGCTTAACGCGGAACGAGCAGTACTTC	CASSLTRNEQYF	.	.	TRBV13	TRBJ2-7
TGTGCCAGCAACCCACTAGCGGGAACAGATACGCAGTATTTT	CASNPLAGTDTQYF	TRBD2	.	TRBV5-6	TRBJ2-3
TGTGCCAGCAGTTTATTAGGACCAAACACCGGGGAGCTGTTTTTT	CASSLLGPNTGELFF	.	.	TRBV27	TRBJ2-2
TGTGCCAGCAGCCAAGGGCTGAGCTCCTACAATGAGCAGTTCTTC	CASSQGLSSYNEQFF	.	.	TRBV14	TRBJ2-1
TGTGCCAGCAGCTTTTCCGGATCTCTGACGAACACTGAAGCTTTCTTT	CASSFSGSLTNTEAFF	.	.	TRBV7-2	TRBJ1-1
TGTGCCAGCAGCTTAGGTATGGGCTCCTACGAGCAGTACTTC	CASSLGMGSYEQYF	.	.	TRBV11-3	TRBJ2-7
TGTGCCAGCGGGTGGGAGCCCCGAGAGACCCAGTACTTC	CASGWEPRETQYF	.	once	TRBV2	TRBJ2-5
TGTGCCAGCAGTCCAGGAAACCGGGCTGAAGCTTTCTTT	CASSPGNRAEAFF	.	.	TRBV11-3	TRBJ1-1
TGTGCCATCAGTGAGTCGGAACTTCGGCCCCAGCATTTT	CAISESELRPQHF	.	medium-sized	TRBV10-3	TRBJ1-5
TGTGCCATCAGTGAGTCGGGAACTAGCGGAGATCCTAGCACAGATACGCAGTATTTT	CAISESGTSGDPSTDTQYF	TRBD2	.	TRBV10-3	TRBJ2-3
TGCGCCAGCTCGTCGGGGAGTACGCTAGGCACAGATACGCAGTATTTT	CASSSGSTLGTDTQYF	.	.	TRBV5-1	TRBJ2-3
TGTGCCAGCATCCAGACGGTTGGCACTGAAGCTTTCTTT	CASIQTVGTEAFF	.	few	TRBV6-1	TRBJ1-1
TGCGCCAGCCGGGCCTTCCGCAATCAGAACACTGAAGCTTTCTTT	CASRAFRNQNTEAFF	.	few	TRBV5-1	TRBJ1-1
TGTGCCTGGAGTGTAGAGGGTGAGAGAGGTTCACCCCTCCACTTT	CAWSVEGERGSPLHF	.	.	TRBV30	TRBJ1-6
TGTGCCGGTAGGCAAGGGGGCTCGGCTGAAGCTTTCTTT	CAGRQGGSAEAFF	TRBD1	medium-sized	TRBV7-9	TRBJ1-1
TGTGCCAGCAGCTCAGGGCTTAACTATGGCTACACCTTC	CASSSGLNYGYTF	.	once	TRBV6-1	TRBJ1-2
TGTGCTGCGTCCCGAGGCTTACACCCGGAAGGGAACGAGCAGTACTTC	CAASRGLHPEGNEQYF	.	.	TRBV2	TRBJ2-7
TGTGCCAGCAGTGCACCGACAGGGAACACTGAAGCTTTCTTT	CASSAPTGNTEAFF	.	.	TRBV6-1	TRBJ1-1
TGCGCCAGCAGCCAAGGTCCTCGTCAGCCCCAGCATTTT	CASSQGPRQPQHF	.	few	TRBV4-1	TRBJ1-5
TGCGCCAGCAGCCAAGACCCAACACCCACAGATACGCAGTATTTT	CASSQDPTPTDTQYF	.	few	TRBV4-1	TRBJ2-3
TGCAGTGCTAGAGAGCGGGAAGGCTACACCTTC	CSAREREGYTF	.	.	TRBV20-1	TRBJ1-2
TGTGCCAGCAGTGCTTCTCTGTCACGAACTGAAGCTTTCTTT	CASSASLSRTEAFF	.	.	TRBV25-1	TRBJ1-1
TGCGCCAGCAGCCAAGAGGGGACTAGCTATAATGAGCAGTTCTTC	CASSQEGTSYNEQFF	TRBD2	.	TRBV4-1	TRBJ2-1
TGCGCCAGCAGCCAAGGTGTACGACCGGAGGGCCAAGATGAGCAGTTCTTC	CASSQGVRPEGQDEQFF	.	.	TRBV4-1	TRBJ2-1
TGTGCCAGCAGCCTAACGACCGGGGAGCTGTTTTTT	CASSLTTGELFF	.	.	TRBV7-6	TRBJ2-2
TGTGCCAGCAGCCAGAGAGGGCAGGCCGAGCAGTACTTC	CASSQRGQAEQYF	.	.	TRBV14	TRBJ2-7
TGTGCCAGCAGCTGGGTGGCTAGCGGAGAAGAGACCCAGTACTTC	CASSWVASGEETQYF	TRBD2	medium-sized	TRBV5-5	TRBJ2-5
TGTGCCAGCAGTGTGGGCAGCCAAGAGACCCAGTACTTC	CASSVGSQETQYF	.	.	TRBV2	TRBJ2-5
TGTGCCATCAGTCCCTCGGGGGGTGGCTACACCTTC	CAISPSGGGYTF	.	.	TRBV10-3	TRBJ1-2
TGTGCCAGCTCACCCTGGGGGGGGGACACTGAAGCTTTCTTT	CASSPWGGDTEAFF	.	.	TRBV18	TRBJ1-1
TGTGCCAGCAGTCGGACAGGGCTCGAGCAGTACTTC	CASSRTGLEQYF	TRBD1	.	TRBV6-5	TRBJ2-7
TGTGCCAGTTTACATATAGCTAACTATGGCTACACCTTC	CASLHIANYGYTF	.	.	TRBV19	TRBJ1-2
TGTGCCAGCAGTTTCCCCAGCGACGAGCAGTACTTC	CASSFPSDEQYF	.	.	TRBV28	TRBJ2-7
TGCGCCAGCAGCCAAGTCGGTGGGGGTGGTGAGGAGCAGTTCTTC	CASSQVGGGGEEQFF	.	.	TRBV4-1	TRBJ2-1
TGTGCCAGCAGCTCACTCTCGGGGTATGAAAACACTGAAGCTTTCTTT	CASSSLSGYENTEAFF	.	.	TRBV7-9	TRBJ1-1
TGCGCCAGCAGCCTACGGGACAGGGAGATTTTGGAGACCCAGTACTTC	CASSLRDREILETQYF	TRBD1	few	TRBV10-1	TRBJ2-5
TGTGCCAGCTCACGAGAGGCCGGGGAGCTGTTTTTT	CASSREAGELFF	.	.	TRBV18	TRBJ2-2
TGTGCCAGCAGCTCGGGGGACAGGTCGAACACCGGGGAGCTGTTTTTT	CASSSGDRSNTGELFF	TRBD1	.	TRBV7-2	TRBJ2-2
TGCGCCAGCAGCGGCCTCGGTACAGCGGAGGGGGCCTACGAGCAGTACTTC	CASSGLGTAEGAYEQYF	.	.	TRBV5-1	TRBJ2-7
TGTGCCAGCAGCCGGGTGGGAGGTGGAAACACCATATATTTT	CASSRVGGGNTIYF	.	.	TRBV11-3	TRBJ1-3
TGTGCCAGCAGCTTAAACGGGGGGCCGAATGGCTACACCTTC	CASSLNGGPNGYTF	.	.	TRBV7-6	TRBJ1-2
TGTGCCATCTGGGACTGGAACACTGAAGCTTTCTTT	CAIWDWNTEAFF	.	few	TRBV10-3	TRBJ1-1